The 26 T cell receptor beta chains presented below share a single source sample, sequenced in a study of T-cell memory formation after mild COVID-19. TCRdb re-called the 5' RACE reads with MiXCR, one entry per CDR3 protein. The sample consists of some 130,000 distinct CDR3 sequences, less than 6.5% of them appearing once. The source material was PBMCs or a T cell subset sorted from them (not recorded which). These receptors all come from an adult woman who had mild COVID-19 (a few samples of this study predate the infection). Cell type and time point are not known.

The V gene is TRBV5-1, the J gene TRBJ2-7; D may be TRBD1 (6 bases). The CDR3 sequence is 14 residues long. V lost 1 base to trimming and J lost 4 bases, with 12 bases between them. Germline CDR1 reads SGHRS; CDR2 reads YFSETQ. CDR3 residues: CASSLSGRGYEQYF. The CDR3, as DNA: TGCGCCAGCAGCTTGTCGGGCAGGGGTTACGAGCAGTACTTC.

There are many counts of this clonotype. The chain joins TRBV6-6 to TRBJ2-1; 8 positions match TRBD1. This CDR3 comprises 14 residues. Trimming took 5 bases from V and 7 from J; bases not matched to a gene: 7. CDR1 is MNHNY, CDR2 SVGAGI, per germline (reference sequence). The CDR3 DNA follows: TGTGCCAGCAGTCCACAGGGGGAGCGGAATGAGCAGTTCTTC. Its protein product is CASSPQGERNEQFF.

This clonotype was detected many times. J is TRBJ2-5 and V is TRBV5-1, with TRBD2 matching 8 bases. Germline trimming cut 4 bases from V and 2 bases from J; bases unmatched to any gene: 4. Per the germline V gene, CDR1 is SGHRS and CDR2 is YFSETQ. This CDR3 is 14 amino acids long. In DNA, the CDR3 is TGCGCCAGCAGCCCCTCTAGCGGGCAAGAGACCCAGTACTTC. Encoded protein: CASSPSSGQETQYF.

In nucleotides, the CDR3 is TGCAGTGCTAGTGCCGGGACTAGCTCACAAGAGACCCAGTACTTC. It encodes CSASAGTSSQETQYF. The chain joins TRBV20-1 to TRBJ2-5; TRBD2 matches at 9 bases. This CDR3 spans 15 amino acids. J lost 2 bases, V lost 3 bases, and 7 bases had no gene match. Germline V lookup: CDR1 DFQATT, CDR2 SNEGSKA (reference sequence).

This clonotype has at least ten counts. The J gene is TRBJ2-6, the V gene TRBV20-1; a possible D gene is TRBD1 (6 bases). CDR1 and CDR2 from the germline V gene are DFQATT and SNEGSKA (reference sequence). V dropped 0 bases and J dropped 0 bases, with 12 bases sitting between them. The CDR3 covers 17 residues. The CDR3 region is CSARDQQGRSGANVLTF. The CDR3, as DNA: TGCAGTGCTAGAGATCAACAGGGACGCTCTGGGGCCAACGTCCTGACTTTC.

This clonotype was observed many times. The rearrangement joins TRBV10-3 to TRBJ2-5; D ambiguous. Germline V lookup: CDR1 ENHRY, CDR2 SYGVKD. This CDR3 region has 12 residues. Trimming pared 6 bases from V and 3 bases from J, leaving 8 bases between. In DNA form, the CDR3 reads TGTGCCATCAGCAGGACGGAAGAGACCCAGTACTTC. It translates to CAISRTEETQYF.

This rearrangement joins TRBV3-1 to TRBJ2-2; no definite D call. Between the trimmed V and J ends, which lost 2 bases and 2 bases, there was a span of 3 bases. The CDR3 runs to 13 residues. CDR1 and CDR2 (germline): LGHDT, YNNKEL (reference sequence). Here the CDR3 reads CASSQHNTGELFF. DNA for the CDR3: TGTGCCAGCAGCCAACATAACACCGGGGAGCTGTTTTTT. The whole variable domain, filled in from reference TRBV3-1 and TRBJ2-2, reads DTAVSQTPKYLVTQMGNDKSIKCEQNLGHDTMYWYKQDSKKFLKIMFSYNNKELIINETVPNRFSPKSPDKAHLNLHINSLELGDSAVYFCASSQHNTGELFFGEGSRLTVL.

In its sample, this clonotype was seen a few times. This chain connects TRBV5-1 to TRBJ2-3; TRBD2 matches 10 bases. V trimming: 3 bases; J trimming: 5 bases; junction bases outside the gene matches: 3. The germline V gene has CDR1 SGHRS and CDR2 YFSETQ. This CDR3 has 14 residues. The CDR3 DNA sequence: TGCGCCAGCAGCTCCACTAGCGGGGTAGATACGCAGTATTTT. It is translated as CASSSTSGVDTQYF.

This clonotype has at least ten counts. The chain is built from TRBV11-3 and TRBJ2-3, with no clear D. This CDR3 spans 16 amino acids. CDR1 is SGHNT, CDR2 YENEEA, per germline. The ends were cut back, 5 bases at V and 2 bases at J, with 17 bases in the middle. In DNA form, the CDR3 reads TGTGCCAGCAGCCTCCGGACCGGAGCCTCCACAGATACGCAGTATTTT. This gives the protein CASSLRTGASTDTQYF.

This chain joins TRBV15 and TRBJ2-7; a weak D match, TRBD1 (6 bases). This CDR3 has 16 amino acids. Germline V gene lookup returns CDR1 LNHNV and CDR2 YYDKDF (reference sequence). Trimming took 2 bases from V and 2 from J, leaving 16 bases between them. The DNA for the CDR3 is TGTGCCACCAGCAGACCCGAACTGGGGGCGGCCTACGAGCAGTACTTC. Translated, it gives CATSRPELGAAYEQYF. Based on the CDR3 plus reference TRBV15 and TRBJ2-7, the full variable domain is DAMVIQNPRYQVTQFGKPVTLSCSQTLNHNVMYWYQQKSSQAPKLLFHYYDKDFNNEADTPDNFQSRRPNTSFCFLDIRSPGLGDTAMYLCATSRPELGAAYEQYFGPGTRLTVT.

This clonotype was seen a handful of times. The V and J genes are TRBV18 and TRBJ1-2; no clear D. Per germline, CDR1 KGHSH and CDR2 LQKENI. The V and J ends lost 0 bases and 3 bases respectively, with 14 bases between them. This CDR3 has 16 amino acids. The CDR3 reads CASSPPIGLFDYGYTF. The CDR3 bases are TGTGCCAGCTCACCACCTATAGGTCTATTTGACTATGGCTACACCTTC.

This clonotype was found a few times. The V and J genes are TRBV12-3 or TRBV12-4 and TRBJ1-5, with a possible D match to TRBD1 (6 bases). V gave up 6 bases and J gave up 0 bases, with 12 bases separating them. The CDR3 consists of 15 residues. CDR3 region: CASRVRGGSNQPQHF. CDR3 sequence (DNA): TGTGCCAGCAGGGTCAGGGGAGGTAGCAATCAGCCCCAGCATTTT.

This clonotype showed up many times. V and J are TRBV12-3 or TRBV12-4 and TRBJ2-3; weak D call: TRBD2 (6 bases). This CDR3 spans 15 amino acids. The V and J ends lost 6 bases and 4 bases respectively, with 17 bases between them. The CDR3 DNA is TGTGCCAGCAGGGGACTTACGAAGGTCCCAGATACGCAGTATTTT. Translation: CASRGLTKVPDTQYF.

The table lists this clonotype with many counts. V gene TRBV5-1 combines with J gene TRBJ2-2, with a possible D match to TRBD1 (5 bases). The CDR3 loop spans 16 amino acids. The germline V and J ends were trimmed by 1 base and 4 bases, with 14 bases remaining between them. The V gene's germline CDR1 is SGHRS and CDR2 YFSETQ. CDR3 loop: CASSLNEQVVTGELFF. In nucleotides, the CDR3 is TGCGCCAGCAGCTTGAACGAACAGGTAGTCACCGGGGAGCTGTTTTTT.

This clonotype was found many times. J is TRBJ1-1 and V is TRBV11-2; 7 positions match TRBD1. Germline V gene lookup returns CDR1 SGHAT and CDR2 FQNNGV. After removal of 0 bases from V and 2 bases from J, the junction contained 9 bases not matched to a gene. CDR3 length: 17 residues. The CDR3 bases are TGTGCCAGCAGCTTAGATCGAACCGGGACAGTAAACACTGAAGCTTTCTTT. Its translation is CASSLDRTGTVNTEAFF.

DNA of the CDR3: TGTGCCTGGAGTAGGGGGAACTCCTACAATGAGCAGTTCTTC. It yields the protein CAWSRGNSYNEQFF. The chain combines TRBV30 with TRBJ2-1, with D possibly being TRBD1 (6 bases). Trimming shortened V by 2 bases and J by 0 bases, and 8 bases separated the two germline ends. Per the germline V gene, CDR1 is GTSNPN and CDR2 is SVGIG (reference sequence). There are 14 residues in the CDR3.

A remark on this clonotype: With a much larger clone just one base away, this may be a read error. The rearrangement links TRBV12-3 or TRBV12-4 to TRBJ2-3; possible D gene TRBD1, 6 bases. Trimming left V 6 bases short and J 4 bases short, with 17 bases between. The CDR3 totals 15 residues. CDR3 in amino acids: CASRSVTGSADTQYF. The CDR3 DNA reads TGTGCCAGCAGGTCAGTGACAGGTAGTGCAGATACGCAGTATTTT.

This clonotype was seen many times. The chain links TRBV27 to TRBJ2-1, with 7 bases fitting TRBD2. V gave up 4 bases and J gave up 3 bases; unmatched junction bases: 3. Germline-derived CDR1 and CDR2 are MNHEY and SMNVEV (reference sequence). The CDR3 runs 14 residues. CDR3 residues: CASSSLAGYNEQFF. For the CDR3, the DNA is TGTGCCAGCAGTTCCTTAGCGGGCTACAATGAGCAGTTCTTC.

At least ten counts were recorded for this clonotype. The gene calls are TRBV5-4 and TRBJ1-2; 9 bases are shared with TRBD1. With 2 bases clipped from V and 2 bases from J, the junction kept 1 base outside the gene matches. This CDR3 is built from 14 residues. Germline CDR1 reads SGHNT; CDR2 reads YYREEE (reference sequence). Here the CDR3 DNA reads TGTGCCAGCAGCTTAGACAGGGGGAACTATGGCTACACCTTC. Protein: CASSLDRGNYGYTF. Full variable domain (rest looked up from reference TRBV5-4 and TRBJ1-2): ETGVTQSPTHLIKTRGQQVTLRCSSQSGHNTVSWYQQALGQGPQFIFQYYREEENGRGNFPPRFSGLQFPNYSSELNVNALELDDSALYLCASSLDRGNYGYTFGSGTRLTVV.

The chain is built from TRBV6-5 and TRBJ2-5; tentatively, D is TRBD1 or TRBD2 (6 bases each). CDR3 length: 16 residues. The V gene lost 0 bases and the J gene lost 4 bases, with 15 bases spanning the gap. The germline CDR1 and CDR2 sequences are MNHEY and SVGAGI. CDR3 sequence: CASSYSRYGGPETQYF. The CDR3 DNA reads as TGTGCCAGCAGTTACTCGAGATACGGGGGCCCAGAGACCCAGTACTTC.

This clonotype was detected many times. This chain joins TRBV6-2 or TRBV6-3 and TRBJ2-1, with no clear D. This CDR3 is 15 amino acids long. With 6 bases removed from V and 0 bases from J, the gap between germline ends came to 12 bases. Germline V gives CDR1 MNHEY, CDR2 SVGEGT. The CDR3 region has the DNA TGTGCCAGCAGCTACGGGTACAACTCCTACAATGAGCAGTTCTTC. This translates into CASSYGYNSYNEQFF.

This clonotype appeared a few times. The chain combines TRBV7-2 with TRBJ2-2, with 7 bases identical to TRBD2. Trimming cost V 3 bases and J 5 bases; bases outside gene matches: 6. Germline loops: CDR1 SGHTA, CDR2 FQGNSA. CDR3 length equals 15 residues. CDR3 loop: CASSFGGSGTGELFF. In nucleotides, the CDR3 is TGTGCCAGCAGCTTTGGCGGGAGTGGAACCGGGGAGCTGTTTTTT.

This clonotype was observed at least ten times. This chain connects TRBV12-3 or TRBV12-4 to TRBJ1-1; no reliable D call. Trimming removed 2 bases at V and 3 bases at J, with 7 bases between. This CDR3 is 13 amino acids long. The CDR3 nucleotides are TGTGCCAGCAGTTTACCTCAGTACACTGAAGCTTTCTTT. Residues: CASSLPQYTEAFF.

J is TRBJ1-1 and V is TRBV6-6, with D possibly matching TRBD1 (6 bases). The CDR3 totals 15 residues. Trimming pared 0 bases from V and 5 bases from J, leaving 13 bases between. Germline V gene lookup returns CDR1 MNHNY and CDR2 SVGAGI (reference sequence). CDR3 protein: CASSYSTGSGTEAFF. CDR3 coding DNA: TGTGCCAGCAGTTACTCAACAGGGTCGGGAACTGAAGCTTTCTTT.

This clonotype was seen more than once but under ten times. The CDR3 DNA is TGTGCCAGCAGTCCCCCAGGGTGGACTGAAGCTTTCTTT. Protein product: CASSPPGWTEAFF. The chain links TRBV2 to TRBJ1-1; D possibly corresponds to TRBD1 (5 bases). The germline V gene has CDR1 SNHLY and CDR2 FYNNEI. The CDR3 runs to 13 residues. The V gene lost 5 bases and the J gene lost 5 bases, with 12 bases spanning the gap.

V usage is TRBV5-1 and J usage is TRBJ1-2, with 8 bases aligning to TRBD1. This CDR3 contains 15 residues. V dropped 1 base and J dropped 2; count of bases not matched to a gene: 4. The V gene's germline CDR1 is SGHRS and CDR2 YFSETQ. Here the CDR3 DNA reads TGCGCCAGCAGCTTGCTGCAGGGGGCAAACTATGGCTACACCTTC. It encodes CASSLLQGANYGYTF.